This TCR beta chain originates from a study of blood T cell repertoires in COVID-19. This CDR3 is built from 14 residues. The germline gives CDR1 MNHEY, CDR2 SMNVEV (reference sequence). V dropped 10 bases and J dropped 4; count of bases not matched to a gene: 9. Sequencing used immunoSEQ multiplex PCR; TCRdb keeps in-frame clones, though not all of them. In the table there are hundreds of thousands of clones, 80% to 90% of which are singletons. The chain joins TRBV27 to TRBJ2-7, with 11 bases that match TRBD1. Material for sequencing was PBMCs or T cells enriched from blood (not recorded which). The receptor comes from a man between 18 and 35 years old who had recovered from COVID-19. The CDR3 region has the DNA TGTGCCACCTCTCTCGGACAGGGGGCATACGAGCAGTACTTC. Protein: CATSLGQGAYEQYF.